These 14 T cell receptor beta chains came from one sample sequenced in a study of T-cell memory formation after mild COVID-19. TCRdb reprocessed the 5' RACE reads with MiXCR, giving one entry per CDR3 protein. The sample consists of hundreds of thousands of distinct CDR3 sequences, about 20% of them appearing once. Sequenced input: PBMCs or a T cell subset sorted from them (not recorded which). Receptors were obtained from an adult woman who had mild COVID-19 (a few samples of this study predate the infection). Cell type and time point are not known.

The chain joins TRBV5-1 to TRBJ1-1; D is unclear. V lost 0 bases to trimming and J lost 7 bases, with 10 bases between them. CDR1 is SGHRS, CDR2 YFSETQ, per germline. The CDR3 has 13 amino acids. The CDR3 region is CASSLVGRDEAFF. CDR3 bases: TGCGCCAGCAGCTTGGTCGGGCGGGATGAAGCTTTCTTT. The full variable domain, rest sourced from reference TRBV5-1 and TRBJ1-1, is KAGVTQTPRYLIKTRGQQVTLSCSPISGHRSVSWYQQTPGQGLQFLFEYFSETQRNKGNFPGRFSGRQFSNSRSEMNVSTLELGDSALYLCASSLVGRDEAFFGQGTRLTVV.

This clonotype has a count of ten or more. The V gene is TRBV15, the J gene TRBJ2-7, with 8 bases that match TRBD2. Germline V lookup: CDR1 LNHNV, CDR2 YYDKDF (reference sequence). This CDR3 is 15 amino acids long. The V gene end was trimmed by 0 bases and the J gene end by 4 bases; junction bases not matched to a gene: 5. This chain's CDR3 is CATSREAGAGYEQYF. The DNA of the CDR3 is TGTGCCACCAGCAGAGAAGCGGGAGCAGGGTACGAGCAGTACTTC.

The gene calls are TRBV7-8 and TRBJ1-2; the D gene is possibly TRBD1 (5 bases). The CDR3 totals 17 residues. V gave up 1 base and J gave up 1 base, with 16 bases separating them. CDR1 SGHVS and CDR2 FQNEAQ come from the germline V gene. CDR3 sequence: CASSLGERGVVNYGYTF. The DNA for the CDR3 is TGTGCCAGCAGCTTAGGAGAACGGGGGGTGGTTAACTATGGCTACACCTTC.

This chain uses TRBV10-3 with TRBJ2-7; TRBD1 aligns across 8 bases. The junction had 6 bases not matched to a gene; V was cut back by 2 bases and J by 3 bases. CDR3 length equals 15 residues. The V gene's germline CDR1 is ENHRY and CDR2 SYGVKD. CDR3 loop: CAISEPDRVHYEQYF. The CDR3 DNA sequence: TGTGCCATCAGTGAGCCGGACAGGGTCCACTACGAGCAGTACTTC.

V is TRBV9 and J is TRBJ1-4, with D possibly TRBD1 on 6 matching bases. This CDR3 has 14 residues. Looked up from germline, CDR1 is SGDLS and CDR2 is YYNGEE. The ends were cut back, 4 bases at V and 8 bases at J, with 15 bases in the middle. The CDR3 is CASSLKGTPEKLFF. The CDR3 region has the DNA TGTGCCAGCAGCCTAAAAGGGACACCCGAAAAACTGTTTTTT.

There are a few counts of this clonotype. The rearrangement links TRBV12-3 or TRBV12-4 to TRBJ1-2; weak D call: TRBD1 (5 bases). The CDR3 is made up of 13 amino acids. The germline V and J ends were trimmed by 6 bases and 4 bases, with 12 bases remaining between them. CDR3 region: CASSEPGPYGYTF. DNA of the CDR3: TGTGCCAGCAGCGAACCGGGGCCCTATGGCTACACCTTC.

A few counts support this clonotype. The rearrangement uses TRBV4-3 and TRBJ2-7; 11 nucleotides match TRBD1. Unmatched junction bases numbered 4, after V lost 4 bases and J lost 2 bases. Germline CDR1 and CDR2: LGHNA and YSLEER. The CDR3 is 15 amino acids. As DNA, the CDR3 is TGCGCCAGCAGCCGCACGGGACAGGGGGCCTACGAGCAGTACTTC. Translation gives CASSRTGQGAYEQYF.

This clonotype was seen a handful of times. The chain links TRBV5-6 to TRBJ2-5; D possibly uses TRBD1 or TRBD2 (6 bases each). CDR1 is SGHDT and CDR2 is YYEEEE in the germline V gene. The CDR3 length is 15 residues. Trimming stripped 6 bases from V and 5 bases from J, with 20 bases between. The CDR3 region is CASTLPTRGVETQYF. The CDR3 nucleotides read TGTGCCAGCACACTCCCGACTAGGGGGGTGGAGACCCAGTACTTC.

Of note for this clonotype: One end of the junction varies from germline; a read error may be responsible. The chain uses TRBV3-1 and TRBJ2-7; D ambiguous. The CDR3 contains 15 residues. The germline gives CDR1 LGHDT, CDR2 YNNKEL (reference sequence). The CDR3 loop is CASSPSWGISHEQYF. In DNA form, the CDR3 reads TGTGCCAGCAGTCCCTCGTGGGGTATCTCCCACGAGCAGTACTTC.

This clonotype showed up just a few times. The rearrangement uses TRBV7-4 and TRBJ2-3, with 8 bases matching TRBD2. The V and J ends lost 4 bases and 4 bases, in that order; junction bases with no gene match: 10. This CDR3 comprises 16 residues. Germline assignment: CDR1 SGHVT and CDR2 SQSDAQ. The CDR3 is CASSSPGLREADTQYF. In nucleotides, the CDR3 is TGTGCCAGCAGCTCACCCGGTTTGCGGGAGGCAGATACGCAGTATTTT.

The V and J genes are TRBV6-5 and TRBJ2-1; possibly TRBD1 or TRBD2 for D (6 bases each). The V and J ends lost 6 bases and 6 bases respectively, with 18 bases between them. The CDR3 extends over 15 amino acids. Germline CDR1 MNHEY, CDR2 SVGAGI. CDR3 nucleotides: TGTGCCAGCAGCCCCCGCCGGGGGCATGTCAATGAGCAGTTCTTC. This gives the protein CASSPRRGHVNEQFF.

This clonotype was picked up a small number of times. This chain connects TRBV5-1 to TRBJ2-3; 12 bases line up with TRBD2. V was clipped by 1 base and J by 0 bases; unmatched bases: 3. Germline CDR1 is SGHRS and CDR2 is YFSETQ. This CDR3 has 17 residues. As DNA, the CDR3 is TGCGCCAGCAGCTTGTGGACTAGCGGGGCGAGCACAGATACGCAGTATTTT. It codes for CASSLWTSGASTDTQYF.

This clonotype turned up a few times. The chain combines TRBV7-8 with TRBJ2-5; no definite D call. CDR1 is SGHVS, CDR2 FQNEAQ, per germline. V dropped 5 bases and J dropped 5 bases, with 12 bases sitting between them. This CDR3 is 13 amino acids long. The CDR3 loop is CASSARHQETQYF. The CDR3 DNA follows: TGTGCCAGCAGCGCCAGACATCAGGAGACCCAGTACTTC.

The chain joins TRBV4-3 to TRBJ2-7, with D unclear. Between the trimmed V and J ends, which lost 0 bases and 1 base, there was a span of 7 bases. Germline V lookup: CDR1 LGHNA, CDR2 YSLEER. The CDR3 runs 14 residues. CDR3 protein: CASSQEERSYEQYF. As DNA, the CDR3 is TGCGCCAGCAGCCAAGAAGAGAGGTCCTACGAGCAGTACTTC.